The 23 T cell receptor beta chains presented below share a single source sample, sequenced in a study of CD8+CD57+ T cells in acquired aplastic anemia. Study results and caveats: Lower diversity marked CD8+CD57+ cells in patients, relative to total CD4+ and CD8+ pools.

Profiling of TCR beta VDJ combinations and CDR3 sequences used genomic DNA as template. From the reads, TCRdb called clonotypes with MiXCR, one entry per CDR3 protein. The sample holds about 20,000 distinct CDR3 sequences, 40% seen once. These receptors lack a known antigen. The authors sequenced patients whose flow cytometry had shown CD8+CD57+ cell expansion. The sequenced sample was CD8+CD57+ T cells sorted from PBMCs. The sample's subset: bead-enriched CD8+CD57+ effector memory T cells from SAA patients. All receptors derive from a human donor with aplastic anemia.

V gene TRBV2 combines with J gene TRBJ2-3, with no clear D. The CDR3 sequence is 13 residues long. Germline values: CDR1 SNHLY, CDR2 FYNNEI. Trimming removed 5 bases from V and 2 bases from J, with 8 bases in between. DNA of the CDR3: TGTGCCAGCAGTTTCGGATCCACAGATACGCAGTATTTT. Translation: CASSFGSTDTQYF.

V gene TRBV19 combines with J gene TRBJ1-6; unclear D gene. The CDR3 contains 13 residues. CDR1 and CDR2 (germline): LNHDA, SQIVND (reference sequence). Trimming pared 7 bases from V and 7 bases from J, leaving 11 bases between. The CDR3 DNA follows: TGTGCCAGTAATAGGACGCCAAATTCACCCCTCCACTTT. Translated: CASNRTPNSPLHF.

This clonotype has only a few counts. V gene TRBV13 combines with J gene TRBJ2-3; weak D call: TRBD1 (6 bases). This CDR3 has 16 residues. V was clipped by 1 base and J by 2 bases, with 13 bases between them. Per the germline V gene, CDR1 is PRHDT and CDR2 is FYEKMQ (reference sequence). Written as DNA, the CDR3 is TGTGCCAGCAGCTTAGCCAGGGGTCACCTCACAGATACGCAGTATTTT. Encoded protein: CASSLARGHLTDTQYF.

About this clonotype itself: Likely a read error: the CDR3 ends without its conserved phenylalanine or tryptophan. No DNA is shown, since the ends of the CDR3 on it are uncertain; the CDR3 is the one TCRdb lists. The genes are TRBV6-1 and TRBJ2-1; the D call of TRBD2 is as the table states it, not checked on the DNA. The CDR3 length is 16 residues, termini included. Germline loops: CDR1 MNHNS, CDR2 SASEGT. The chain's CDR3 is CASRDQGTNYGYTFGS.

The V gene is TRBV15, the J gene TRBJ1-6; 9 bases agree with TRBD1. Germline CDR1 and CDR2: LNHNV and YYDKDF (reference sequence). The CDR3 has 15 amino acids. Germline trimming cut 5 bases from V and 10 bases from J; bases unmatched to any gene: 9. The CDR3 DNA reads TGTGCCACCAGCCCCGACAGGGGGGAAAGGTCACCCCTCCACTTT. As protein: CATSPDRGERSPLHF.

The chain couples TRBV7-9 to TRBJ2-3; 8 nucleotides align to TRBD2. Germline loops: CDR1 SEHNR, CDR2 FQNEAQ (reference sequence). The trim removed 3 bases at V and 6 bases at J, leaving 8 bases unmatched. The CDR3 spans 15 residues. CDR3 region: CASSLTGGARDTQYF. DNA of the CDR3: TGTGCCAGCAGCTTGACGGGGGGGGCTCGGGATACGCAGTATTTT.

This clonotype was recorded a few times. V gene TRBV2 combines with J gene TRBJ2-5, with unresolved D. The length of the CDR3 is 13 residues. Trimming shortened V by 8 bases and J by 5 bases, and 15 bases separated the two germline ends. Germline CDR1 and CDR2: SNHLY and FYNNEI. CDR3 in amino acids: CASRLWPRETQYF. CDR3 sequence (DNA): TGTGCCAGCCGCCTTTGGCCAAGGGAGACCCAGTACTTC.

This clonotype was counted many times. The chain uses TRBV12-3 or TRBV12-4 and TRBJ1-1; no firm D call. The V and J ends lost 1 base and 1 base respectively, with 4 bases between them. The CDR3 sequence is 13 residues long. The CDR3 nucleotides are TGTGCCAGCAGTTTAGGGCCGAACACTGAAGCTTTCTTT. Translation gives CASSLGPNTEAFF.

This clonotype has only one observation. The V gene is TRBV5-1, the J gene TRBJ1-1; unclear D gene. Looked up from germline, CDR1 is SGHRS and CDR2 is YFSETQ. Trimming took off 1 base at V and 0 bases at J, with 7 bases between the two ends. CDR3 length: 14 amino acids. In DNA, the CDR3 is TGCGCCAGCAGCTTGACCCAGGTGAACACTGAAGCTTTCTTT. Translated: CASSLTQVNTEAFF.

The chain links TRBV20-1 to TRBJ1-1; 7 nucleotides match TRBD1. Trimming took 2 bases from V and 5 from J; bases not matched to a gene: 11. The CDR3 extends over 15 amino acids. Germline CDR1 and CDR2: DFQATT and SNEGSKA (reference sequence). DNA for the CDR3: TGCAGTGCTAGAAACCCGGGACAGTTAAATACTGAAGCTTTCTTT. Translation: CSARNPGQLNTEAFF.

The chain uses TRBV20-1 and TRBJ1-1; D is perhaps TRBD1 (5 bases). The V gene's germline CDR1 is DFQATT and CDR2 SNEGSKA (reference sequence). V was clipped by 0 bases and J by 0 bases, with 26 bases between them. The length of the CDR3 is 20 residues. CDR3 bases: TGCAGTGCTAGAGATCCCCCCGTTAGCGGGACGCGGGGCCTGAACACTGAAGCTTTCTTT. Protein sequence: CSARDPPVSGTRGLNTEAFF.

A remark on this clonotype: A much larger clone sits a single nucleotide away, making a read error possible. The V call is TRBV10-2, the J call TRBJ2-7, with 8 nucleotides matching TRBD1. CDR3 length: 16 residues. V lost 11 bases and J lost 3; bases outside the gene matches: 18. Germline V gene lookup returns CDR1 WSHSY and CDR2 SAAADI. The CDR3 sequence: CACARATGQVNYEQYF. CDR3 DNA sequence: TGCGCCTGCGCTCGGGCAACGGGACAGGTGAACTACGAGCAGTACTTC.

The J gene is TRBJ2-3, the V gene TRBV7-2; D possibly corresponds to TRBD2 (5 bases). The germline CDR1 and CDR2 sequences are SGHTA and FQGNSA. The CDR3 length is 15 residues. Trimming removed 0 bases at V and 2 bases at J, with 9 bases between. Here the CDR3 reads CASSLAGSSTDTQYF. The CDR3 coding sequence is TGTGCCAGCAGCTTAGCAGGGAGCTCCACAGATACGCAGTATTTT.

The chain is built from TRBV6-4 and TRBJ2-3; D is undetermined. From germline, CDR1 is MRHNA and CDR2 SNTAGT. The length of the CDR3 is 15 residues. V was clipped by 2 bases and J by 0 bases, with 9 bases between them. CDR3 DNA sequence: TGTGCCAGCAGTGACGGTGTAGACAGCACAGATACGCAGTATTTT. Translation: CASSDGVDSTDTQYF.

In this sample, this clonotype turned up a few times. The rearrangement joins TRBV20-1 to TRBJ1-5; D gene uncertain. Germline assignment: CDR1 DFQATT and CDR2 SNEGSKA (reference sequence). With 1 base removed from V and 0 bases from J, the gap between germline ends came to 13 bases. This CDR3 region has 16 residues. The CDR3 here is CSARAEGEYSNQPQHF. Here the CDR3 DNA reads TGCAGTGCTAGAGCCGAGGGCGAGTATAGCAATCAGCCCCAGCATTTT.

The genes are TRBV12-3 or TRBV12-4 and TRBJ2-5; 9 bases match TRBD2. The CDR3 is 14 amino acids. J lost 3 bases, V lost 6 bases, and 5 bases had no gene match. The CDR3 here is CASRGGRGEETQYF. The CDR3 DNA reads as TGTGCCAGCAGGGGCGGGAGGGGGGAAGAGACCCAGTACTTC.

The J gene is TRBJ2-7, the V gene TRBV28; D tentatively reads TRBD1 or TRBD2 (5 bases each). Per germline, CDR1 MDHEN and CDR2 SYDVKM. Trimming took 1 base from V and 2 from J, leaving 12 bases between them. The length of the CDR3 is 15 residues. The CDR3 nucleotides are TGTGCCAGCAGTTTATCTGGGGGTTTGGCCTACGAGCAGTACTTC. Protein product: CASSLSGGLAYEQYF.

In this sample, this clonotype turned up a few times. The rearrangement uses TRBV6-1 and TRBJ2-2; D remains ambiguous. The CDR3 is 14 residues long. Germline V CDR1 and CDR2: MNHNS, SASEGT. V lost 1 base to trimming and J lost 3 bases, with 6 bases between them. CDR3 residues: CASSEVWDTGELFF. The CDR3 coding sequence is TGTGCCAGCAGTGAAGTTTGGGACACCGGGGAGCTGTTTTTT.

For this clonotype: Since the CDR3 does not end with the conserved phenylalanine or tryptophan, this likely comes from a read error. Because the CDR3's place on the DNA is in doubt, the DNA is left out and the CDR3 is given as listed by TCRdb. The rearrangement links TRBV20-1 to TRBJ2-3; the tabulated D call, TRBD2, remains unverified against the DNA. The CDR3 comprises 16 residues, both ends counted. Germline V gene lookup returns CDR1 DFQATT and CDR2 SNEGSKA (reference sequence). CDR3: CSARDPGTSYEQYFGP.

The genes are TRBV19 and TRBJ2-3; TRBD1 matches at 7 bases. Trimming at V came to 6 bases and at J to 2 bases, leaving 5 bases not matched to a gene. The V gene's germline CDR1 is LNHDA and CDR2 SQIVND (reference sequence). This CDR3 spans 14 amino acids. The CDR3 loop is CASRSTGSTDTQYF. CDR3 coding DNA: TGTGCCAGTAGGTCGACAGGGTCCACAGATACGCAGTATTTT.

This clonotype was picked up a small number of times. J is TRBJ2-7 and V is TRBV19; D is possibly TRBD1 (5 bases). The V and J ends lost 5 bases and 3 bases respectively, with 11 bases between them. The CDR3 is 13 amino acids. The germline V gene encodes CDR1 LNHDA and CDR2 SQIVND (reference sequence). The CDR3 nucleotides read TGTGCCAGTAGTCTGAGTAGGGGCTACGAGCAGTACTTC. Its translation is CASSLSRGYEQYF.

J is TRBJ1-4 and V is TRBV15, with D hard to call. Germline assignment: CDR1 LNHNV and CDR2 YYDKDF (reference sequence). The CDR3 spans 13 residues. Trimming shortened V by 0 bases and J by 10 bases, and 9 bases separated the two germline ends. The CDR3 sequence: CATSRDRARKLFF. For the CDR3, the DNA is TGTGCCACCAGCAGAGATCGGGCAAGAAAACTGTTTTTT. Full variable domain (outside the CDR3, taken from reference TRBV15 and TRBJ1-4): DAMVIQNPRYQVTQFGKPVTLSCSQTLNHNVMYWYQQKSSQAPKLLFHYYDKDFNNEADTPDNFQSRRPNTSFCFLDIRSPGLGDTAMYLCATSRDRARKLFFGSGTQLSVL.

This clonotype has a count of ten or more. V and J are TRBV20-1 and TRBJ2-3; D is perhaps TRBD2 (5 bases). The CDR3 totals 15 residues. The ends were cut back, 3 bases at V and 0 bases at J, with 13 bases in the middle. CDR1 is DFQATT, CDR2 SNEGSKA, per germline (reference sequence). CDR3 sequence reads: CSASVGGPSTDTQYF. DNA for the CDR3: TGCAGTGCTAGTGTAGGAGGCCCTAGCACAGATACGCAGTATTTT.